Reported below is one T cell receptor (beta chain). Its antigen remains unidentified. This entry is derived from a study of lymphopenia after photon versus proton radiotherapy. General observations from the study: Photon-treated patients lost naive T cells and TCR diversity; proton-treated stayed stable. In patients who died, overall survival fell as post-nadir TCR diversity dropped more. Oligoclonal CD8+ Temra expansion after nadir drove photon patients' diversity drop.

The ends lost 5 bases at V and 5 bases at J; junction bases unmatched: 7. Germline V gene lookup returns CDR1 SGHAT and CDR2 FQNNGV. The CDR3 covers 14 residues. The data were produced by immunoSEQ multiplex PCR, yet TCRdb's version contains in-frame clones alone and is incomplete. The repertoire holds roughly 76,000 clones, with approximately 90% as singletons. Sequences were derived from peripheral blood, sampled from a patient treated with photon-based radiotherapy. The rearrangement links TRBV11-2 to TRBJ1-1, with TRBD1 identical over 8 bases. The receptor comes from a woman aged 40-49 years with cholangiocarcinoma. The CDR3 loop reads CASSQRQGQTEAFF. Written as DNA, the CDR3 is TGTGCCAGCAGCCAACGACAGGGGCAAACTGAAGCTTTCTTT.